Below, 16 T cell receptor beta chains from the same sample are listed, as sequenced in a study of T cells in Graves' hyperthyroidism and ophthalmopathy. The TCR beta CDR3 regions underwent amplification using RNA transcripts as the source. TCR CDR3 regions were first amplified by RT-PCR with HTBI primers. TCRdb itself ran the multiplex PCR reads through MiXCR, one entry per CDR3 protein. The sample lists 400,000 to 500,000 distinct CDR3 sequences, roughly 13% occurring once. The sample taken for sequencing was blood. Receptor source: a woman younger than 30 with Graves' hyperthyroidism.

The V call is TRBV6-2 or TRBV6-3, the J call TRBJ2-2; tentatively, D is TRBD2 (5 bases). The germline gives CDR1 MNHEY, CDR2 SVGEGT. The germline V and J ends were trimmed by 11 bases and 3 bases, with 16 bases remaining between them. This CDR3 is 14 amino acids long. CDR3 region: CAPRASGDTGELFF. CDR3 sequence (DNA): TGTGCCCCACGGGCCTCCGGGGACACCGGGGAGCTGTTTTTT.

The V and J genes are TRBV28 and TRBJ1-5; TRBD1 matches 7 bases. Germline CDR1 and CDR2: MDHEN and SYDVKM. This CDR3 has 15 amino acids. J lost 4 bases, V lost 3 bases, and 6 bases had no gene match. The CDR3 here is CASSFVTGVNQPQHF. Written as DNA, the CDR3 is TGTGCCAGCAGTTTTGTCACAGGGGTAAATCAGCCCCAGCATTTT.

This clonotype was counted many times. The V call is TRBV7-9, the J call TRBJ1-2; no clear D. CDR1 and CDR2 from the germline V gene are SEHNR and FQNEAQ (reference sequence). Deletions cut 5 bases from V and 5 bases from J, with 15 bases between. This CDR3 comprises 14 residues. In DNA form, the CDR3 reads TGTGCCAGCAGCCCGCCCGGGGTGGGTTATGGCTACACCTTC. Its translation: CASSPPGVGYGYTF.

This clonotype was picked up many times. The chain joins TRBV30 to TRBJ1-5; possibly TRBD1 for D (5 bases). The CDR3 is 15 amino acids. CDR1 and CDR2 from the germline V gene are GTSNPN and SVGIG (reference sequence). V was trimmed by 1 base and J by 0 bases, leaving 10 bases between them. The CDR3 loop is CAWSGQLSSNQPQHF. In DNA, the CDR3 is TGTGCCTGGAGTGGACAGTTAAGTAGCAATCAGCCCCAGCATTTT.

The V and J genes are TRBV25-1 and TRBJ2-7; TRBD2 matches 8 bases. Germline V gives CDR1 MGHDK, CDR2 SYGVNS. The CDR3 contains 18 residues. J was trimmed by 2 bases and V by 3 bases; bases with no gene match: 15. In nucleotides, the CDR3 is TGTGCCAGCAGTGATCAAGGCCGGGAGGGCCGAACTCCCTACGAGCAGTACTTC. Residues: CASSDQGREGRTPYEQYF.

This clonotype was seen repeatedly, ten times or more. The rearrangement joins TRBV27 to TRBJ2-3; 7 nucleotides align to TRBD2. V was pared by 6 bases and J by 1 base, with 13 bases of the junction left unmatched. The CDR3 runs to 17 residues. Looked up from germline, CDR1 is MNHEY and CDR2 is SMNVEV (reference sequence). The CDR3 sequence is CASRRLPGRGGTDTQYF. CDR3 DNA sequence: TGTGCCAGCAGACGTCTCCCGGGACGGGGGGGCACAGATACGCAGTATTTT.

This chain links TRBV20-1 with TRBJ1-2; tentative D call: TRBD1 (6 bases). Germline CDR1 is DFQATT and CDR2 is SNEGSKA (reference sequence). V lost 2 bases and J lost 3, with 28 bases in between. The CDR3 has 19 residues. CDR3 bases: TGCAGTGCTAGAAATGTGAAGAGGTTTGAGGGGGGGAGCGACTATGGCTACACCTTC. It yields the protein CSARNVKRFEGGSDYGYTF.

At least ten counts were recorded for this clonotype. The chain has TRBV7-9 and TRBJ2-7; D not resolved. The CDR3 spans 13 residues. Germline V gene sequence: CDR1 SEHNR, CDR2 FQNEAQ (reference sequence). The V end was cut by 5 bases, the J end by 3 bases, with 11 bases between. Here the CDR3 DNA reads TGTGCCAGCAGCCCAATAGGCCTCTACGAGCAGTACTTC. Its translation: CASSPIGLYEQYF.

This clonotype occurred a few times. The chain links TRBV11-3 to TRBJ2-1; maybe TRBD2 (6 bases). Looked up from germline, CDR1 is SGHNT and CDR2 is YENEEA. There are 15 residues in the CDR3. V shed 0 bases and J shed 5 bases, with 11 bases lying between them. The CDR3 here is CASSLDTSLDNEQFF. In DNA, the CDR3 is TGTGCCAGCAGCTTAGATACTAGCCTCGACAATGAGCAGTTCTTC.

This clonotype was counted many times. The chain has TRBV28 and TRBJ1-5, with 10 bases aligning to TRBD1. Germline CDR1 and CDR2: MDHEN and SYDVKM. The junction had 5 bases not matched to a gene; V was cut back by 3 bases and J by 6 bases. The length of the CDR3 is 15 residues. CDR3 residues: CASSFTDRGVQPQHF. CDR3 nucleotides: TGTGCCAGCAGTTTTACGGACAGGGGGGTTCAGCCCCAGCATTTT.

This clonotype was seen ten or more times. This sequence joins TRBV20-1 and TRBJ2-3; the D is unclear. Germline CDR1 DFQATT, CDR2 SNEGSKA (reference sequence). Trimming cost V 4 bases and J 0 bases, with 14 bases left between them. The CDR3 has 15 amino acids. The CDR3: CSATERVGSTDTQYF. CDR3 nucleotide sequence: TGCAGTGCTACGGAGCGTGTTGGAAGCACAGATACGCAGTATTTT.

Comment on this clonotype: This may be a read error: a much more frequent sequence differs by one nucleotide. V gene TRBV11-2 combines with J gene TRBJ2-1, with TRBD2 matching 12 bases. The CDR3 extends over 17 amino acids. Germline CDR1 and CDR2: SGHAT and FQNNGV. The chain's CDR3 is CTSSLLGLAGNPNEQFF. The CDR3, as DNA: TGTACCAGCAGCCTATTGGGACTAGCGGGTAACCCCAATGAGCAGTTCTTC.

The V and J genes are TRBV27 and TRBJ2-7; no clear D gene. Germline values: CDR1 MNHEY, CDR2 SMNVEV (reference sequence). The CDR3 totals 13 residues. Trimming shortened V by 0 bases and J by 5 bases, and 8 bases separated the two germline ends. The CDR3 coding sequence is TGTGCCAGCAGTTTATCTGCTCGCCACGAGCAGTACTTC. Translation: CASSLSARHEQYF.

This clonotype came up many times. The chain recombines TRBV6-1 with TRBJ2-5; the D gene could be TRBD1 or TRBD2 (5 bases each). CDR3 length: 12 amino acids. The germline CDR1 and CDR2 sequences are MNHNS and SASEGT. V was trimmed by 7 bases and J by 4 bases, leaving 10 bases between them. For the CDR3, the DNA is TGTGCCAGCACTCCTGGGGGAGAGACCCAGTACTTC. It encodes CASTPGGETQYF.

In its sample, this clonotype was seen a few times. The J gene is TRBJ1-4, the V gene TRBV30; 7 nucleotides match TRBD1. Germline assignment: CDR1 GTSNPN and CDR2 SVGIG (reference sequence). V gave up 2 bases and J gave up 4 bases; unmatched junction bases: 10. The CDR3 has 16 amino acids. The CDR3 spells CAWSYTLGQFNEKLFF. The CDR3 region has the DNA TGTGCCTGGAGTTACACCTTGGGACAGTTTAATGAAAAACTGTTTTTT.

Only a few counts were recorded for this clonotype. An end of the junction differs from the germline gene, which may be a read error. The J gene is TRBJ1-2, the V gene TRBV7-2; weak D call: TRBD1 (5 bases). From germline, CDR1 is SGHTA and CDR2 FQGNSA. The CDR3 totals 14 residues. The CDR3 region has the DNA TGTGCCAGCAGATTAGGGGAGGCTTTCTATGGCTACACCTTC. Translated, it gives CASRLGEAFYGYTF.